A selection of T cell receptor beta chains follows, all from one sample in a study of cytomegalovirus exposure and HLA in healthy donors. The repertoire was sequenced with immunoSEQ multiplex PCR; TCRdb's copy has only in-frame clones and lacks some. In the table there are about 100,000 clones, approximately 81% of which are singletons. Sequencing input: PBMCs. The receptors originated from a female donor in good health and CMV-seropositive. CDR3s include the opening cysteine and the closing phenylalanine or tryptophan. D genes are given only for firm matches. Size tells how often a clone was seen (once, few, many) or the class of an expanded clone, and some rows leave it out.

d_gene	v_gene	len	abundance	j_gene	CDR3aa	CDR3nt
TRBD1	TRBV9	15	NA	TRBJ1-2	CASSGARDRGYGYTF	TGTGCCAGCAGCGGAGCCCGGGACAGGGGATATGGCTACACCTTC
TRBD1	TRBV14	18	NA	TRBJ1-6	CASSQVRWDRVVNSPLHF	TGTGCCAGCAGCCAAGTACGGTGGGACAGGGTGGTTAATTCACCCCTCCACTTT
NA	TRBV7-9	18	NA	TRBJ2-5	CASSPSSGAGVGQETQYF	TGTGCCAGCAGCCCGTCCTCGGGGGCGGGGGTAGGGCAAGAGACCCAGTACTTC
NA	TRBV19	15	NA	TRBJ1-6	CASSMTVVGNSPLHF	TGTGCCAGTAGTATGACAGTGGTTGGTAATTCACCCCTCCACTTT
NA	TRBV7-2	14	few	TRBJ1-1	CASSRAGVGTEAFF	TGTGCCAGCAGCCGCGCAGGGGTGGGCACTGAAGCTTTCTTT
TRBD2	TRBV4-1	18	few	TRBJ2-3	CASSQDRGLVSLPDTQYF	TGCGCCAGCAGCCAAGATAGGGGACTAGTTTCGTTGCCAGATACGCAGTATTTT
NA	TRBV27	15	once	TRBJ1-1	CASRNMGGGYTEAFF	TGTGCCAGCAGGAATATGGGGGGGGGCTACACTGAAGCTTTCTTT
NA	TRBV7-2	18	NA	TRBJ2-1	CASSLVVGGGHIRDEQFF	TGTGCCAGCAGCTTAGTTGTCGGCGGGGGCCACATTAGGGATGAGCAGTTCTTC
TRBD1	TRBV7-2	13	NA	TRBJ1-1	CASSADRVTEAFF	TGTGCCAGCAGCGCCGACAGGGTGACTGAAGCTTTCTTT
TRBD2	TRBV18	16	NA	TRBJ2-1	CASSPPSSGLDNEQFF	TGTGCCAGCTCACCACCGTCTAGCGGGTTAGACAATGAGCAGTTCTTC
TRBD1	TRBV18	13	once	TRBJ2-7	CASSPRDSYEQYF	TGTGCCAGCTCACCCCGGGACAGCTACGAGCAGTACTTC
NA	TRBV6-5	14	NA	TRBJ2-7	CASRRTGLPYEQYF	TGTGCCAGCAGGAGAACAGGGTTACCTTACGAGCAGTACTTC
TRBD1	TRBV7-2	16	once	TRBJ2-5	CASSLMGNRGQETQYF	TGTGCCAGCAGCTTAATGGGTAACAGGGGCCAAGAGACCCAGTACTTC
NA	TRBV5-4	12	NA	TRBJ2-7	CASSRQSYEQYF	TGTGCCAGCAGCCGACAGTCCTACGAGCAGTACTTC
TRBD1	TRBV6-1	14	NA	TRBJ1-6	CASTPGQGNSPLHF	TGTGCCAGCACTCCGGGACAGGGTAATTCACCCCTCCACTTT
NA	TRBV7-6	15	few	TRBJ2-7	CASSPNGLGFYEQYF	TGTGCCAGCAGCCCCAATGGGTTGGGCTTCTACGAGCAGTACTTC
NA	TRBV15	19	NA	TRBJ2-7	CATSRDRRGLRDRTYEQYF	TGTGCCACCAGCAGAGACAGAAGGGGACTTAGGGACCGAACCTACGAGCAGTACTTT
TRBD1	TRBV9	16	NA	TRBJ2-1	CASSVRGRLKSDEQFF	TGTGCCAGCAGCGTAAGGGGGCGCCTAAAATCCGATGAGCAGTTCTTC
NA	TRBV6-5	14	NA	TRBJ2-6	CASSSPAGANVLTF	TGTGCCAGCAGTTCGCCAGCTGGGGCCAACGTCCTGACTTTC
TRBD1	TRBV2	12	NA	TRBJ1-2	CASRTGFRGYTF	TGTGCCAGCAGGACAGGGTTTCGGGGCTACACCTTC
NA	TRBV10-2	15	NA	TRBJ1-2	CASSEGQNLVYGYTF	TGCGCCAGCAGTGAGGGGCAGAACCTCGTCTATGGCTACACCTTC
NA	TRBV19	17	NA	TRBJ2-1	CASSISPRRAPYNEQFF	TGTGCCAGTAGTATCTCCCCGCGGAGGGCACCCTACAATGAGCAGTTCTTC
NA	TRBV7-9	15	NA	TRBJ2-7	CASSLAGAGGYEQYF	TGTGCCAGCAGCTTAGCGGGGGCCGGTGGGTACGAGCAGTACTTC
NA	TRBV5-1	15	NA	TRBJ2-5	CASSRVRHSQETQYF	TGCGCCAGCAGCCGTGTCAGGCACAGCCAAGAGACCCAGTACTTC
TRBD1	TRBV19	17	NA	TRBJ2-1	CASTKYATGSSYNEQFF	TGTGCCAGTACCAAGTATGCGACAGGGAGCTCCTACAATGAGCAGTTCTTC
NA	TRBV9	14	few	TRBJ1-4	CASSRGGSGEKLFF	TGTGCCAGCAGCCGGGGGGGATCGGGCGAAAAACTGTTTTTT
NA	TRBV19	16	NA	TRBJ2-7	CASSSPRGTGIYEQYF	TGTGCCAGTAGTTCCCCTCGCGGGACCGGTATCTACGAGCAGTACTTC
TRBD2	TRBV7-9	16	NA	TRBJ2-1	CSSSTSSSGPYNEQFF	TGTTCCAGCAGTACGAGCTCTAGCGGCCCCTACAATGAGCAGTTCTTC
NA	TRBV5-1	17	NA	TRBJ2-1	CASSLGGVGASYNEQFF	TGCGCCAGCAGCTTGGGGGGGGTAGGGGCTTCGTATAATGAGCAGTTCTTC
TRBD1	TRBV19	15	NA	TRBJ1-5	CASSIGDRGNQPQHF	TGTGCCAGTAGTATCGGGGACAGGGGGAATCAGCCCCAGCATTTT
TRBD2	TRBV6-6	16	NA	TRBJ2-1	CASRGLAGVSYNEQFF	TGTGCCAGCAGGGGGCTAGCGGGAGTCTCCTACAATGAGCAGTTCTTC
TRBD1	TRBV6-1	16	once	TRBJ1-5	CASSAVAGQGNQPQHF	TGTGCCAGCAGTGCCGTCGCCGGACAGGGAAATCAGCCCCAGCATTTT
TRBD1	TRBV15	16	NA	TRBJ1-2	CATSRGGQPANYGYTF	TGTGCCACCAGCAGAGGGGGACAGCCTGCTAACTATGGCTACACCTTC
NA	TRBV4-1	14	once	TRBJ2-7	CASSLGDTPYEQYF	TGCGCCAGCAGCCTCGGGGACACTCCCTACGAGCAGTACTTC
TRBD1	TRBV9	14	NA	TRBJ2-7	CASSVGGQPYEQYF	TGTGCCAGCAGCGTAGGGGGACAGCCCTACGAGCAGTACTTC
NA	TRBV30	13	NA	TRBJ1-2	CAWSVRRNYGYTF	TGTGCCTGGAGTGTACGGAGAAACTATGGCTACACCTTC
NA	TRBV21-1	12	once	TRBJ1-1	CASSPRQGLAFF	TGTGCCAGCAGCCCTCGACAGGGGTTGGCTTTCTTT
TRBD2	TRBV5-1	14	once	TRBJ2-1	CASSLIAGVNEQFF	TGCGCCAGCAGCTTGATAGCGGGAGTCAATGAGCAGTTCTTC
NA	TRBV2	11	medium-sized	TRBJ2-1	CASSELNEQFF	TGTGCCAGCAGTGAACTGAATGAGCAGTTCTTC
NA	TRBV5-1	15	NA	TRBJ2-5	CASSLGTGRGETQYF	TGCGCCAGCAGCTTGGGGACAGGCCGGGGGGAGACCCAGTACTTC
NA	TRBV19	15	NA	TRBJ1-2	CASSIDPTVYYGYTF	TGTGCCAGTAGTATAGATCCGACAGTTTACTATGGCTACACCTTC
TRBD1	TRBV27	15	NA	TRBJ1-1	CASSTRTGRNTEAFF	TGTGCCAGCAGTACCCGGACAGGAAGGAACACTGAAGCTTTCTTT